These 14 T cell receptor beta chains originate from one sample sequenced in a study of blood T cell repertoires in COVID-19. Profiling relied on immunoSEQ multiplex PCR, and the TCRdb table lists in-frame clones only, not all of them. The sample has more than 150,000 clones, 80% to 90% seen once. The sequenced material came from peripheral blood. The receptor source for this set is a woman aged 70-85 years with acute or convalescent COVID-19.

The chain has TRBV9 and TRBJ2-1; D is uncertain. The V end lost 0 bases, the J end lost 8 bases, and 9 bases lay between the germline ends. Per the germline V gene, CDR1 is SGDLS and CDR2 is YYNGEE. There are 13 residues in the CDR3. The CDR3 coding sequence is TGTGCCAGCAGCGTAGCAGCAGGCTATGAGCAGTTCTTC. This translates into CASSVAAGYEQFF. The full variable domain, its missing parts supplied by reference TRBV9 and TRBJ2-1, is DSGVTQTPKHLITATGQRVTLRCSPRSGDLSVYWYQQSLDQGLQFLIQYYNGEERAKGNILERFSAQQFPDLHSELNLSSLELGDSALYFCASSVAAGYEQFFGPGTRLTVL.

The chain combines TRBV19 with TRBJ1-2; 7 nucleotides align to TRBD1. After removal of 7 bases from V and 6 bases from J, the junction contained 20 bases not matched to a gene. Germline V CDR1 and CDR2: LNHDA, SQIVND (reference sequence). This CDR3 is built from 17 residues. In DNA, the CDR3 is TGTGCCAGTACCCCTCCAGGACAGGAGGCGGTGGTGAATGGCTACACCTTC. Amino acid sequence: CASTPPGQEAVVNGYTF.

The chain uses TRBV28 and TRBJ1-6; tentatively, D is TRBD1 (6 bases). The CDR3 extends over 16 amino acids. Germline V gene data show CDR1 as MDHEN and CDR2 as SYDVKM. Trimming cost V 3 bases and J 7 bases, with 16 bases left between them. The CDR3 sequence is CASSFDGQHPNSPLHF. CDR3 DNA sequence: TGTGCCAGCAGTTTCGACGGACAGCACCCCAATTCACCCCTCCACTTT.

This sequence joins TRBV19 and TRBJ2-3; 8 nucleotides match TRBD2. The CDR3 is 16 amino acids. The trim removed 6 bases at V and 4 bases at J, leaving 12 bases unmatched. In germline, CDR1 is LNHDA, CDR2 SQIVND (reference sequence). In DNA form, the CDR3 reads TGTGCCAGTAGGGACGGCCAAGCGGGGGTGGCAGATACGCAGTATTTT. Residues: CASRDGQAGVADTQYF.

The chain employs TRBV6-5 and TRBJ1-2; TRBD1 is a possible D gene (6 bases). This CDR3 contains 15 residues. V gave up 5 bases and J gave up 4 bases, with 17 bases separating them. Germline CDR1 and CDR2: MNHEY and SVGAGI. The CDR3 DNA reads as TGTGCCAGCAGTCCGACAGGTCAGAGGAGCTATGGCTACACCTTC. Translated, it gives CASSPTGQRSYGYTF.

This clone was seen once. CDR3 coding DNA: TGTGCCAGCAGGGCCGGGGGGTTGGCCTATGGCTACACCTTC. Its translation: CASRAGGLAYGYTF. The rearrangement links TRBV6-5 to TRBJ1-2, with a tentative D call TRBD1 (5 bases). The CDR3 sequence is 14 residues long. Germline V gene sequence: CDR1 MNHEY, CDR2 SVGAGI. The V and J ends lost 6 bases and 4 bases respectively, with 15 bases between them.

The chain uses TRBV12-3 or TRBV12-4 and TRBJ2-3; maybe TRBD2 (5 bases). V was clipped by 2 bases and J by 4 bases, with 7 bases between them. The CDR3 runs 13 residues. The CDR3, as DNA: TGTGCCAGCAGTTTATCGGAGGCAGATACGCAGTATTTT. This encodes CASSLSEADTQYF.

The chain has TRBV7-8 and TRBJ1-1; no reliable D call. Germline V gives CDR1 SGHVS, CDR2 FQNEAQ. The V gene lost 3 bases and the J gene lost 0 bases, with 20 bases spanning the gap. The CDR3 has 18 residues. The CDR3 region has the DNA TGTGCCAGCAGCTTGGAGTCGATGGCCGGTTCTATGAACACTGAAGCTTTCTTT. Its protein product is CASSLESMAGSMNTEAFF.

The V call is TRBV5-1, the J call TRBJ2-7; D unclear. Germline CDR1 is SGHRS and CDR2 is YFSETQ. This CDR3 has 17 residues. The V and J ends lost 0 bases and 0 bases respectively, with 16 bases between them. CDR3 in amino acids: CASSLGPSSSSSYEQYF. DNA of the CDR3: TGCGCCAGCAGCTTGGGCCCTTCGTCCTCGAGCTCCTACGAGCAGTACTTC.

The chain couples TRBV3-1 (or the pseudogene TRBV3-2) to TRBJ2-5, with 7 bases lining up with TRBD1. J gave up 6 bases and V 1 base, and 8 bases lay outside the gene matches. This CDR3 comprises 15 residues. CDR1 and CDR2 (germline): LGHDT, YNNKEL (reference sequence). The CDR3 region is CASSQGVDRVKTQYF. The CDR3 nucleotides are TGTGCCAGCAGCCAAGGGGTCGACAGGGTCAAGACCCAGTACTTC.

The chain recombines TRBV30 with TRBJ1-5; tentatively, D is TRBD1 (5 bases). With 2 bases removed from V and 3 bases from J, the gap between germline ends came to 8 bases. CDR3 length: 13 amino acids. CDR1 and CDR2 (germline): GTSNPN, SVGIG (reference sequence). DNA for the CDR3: TGTGCCTGGAGTAGGGGTGCCAATCAGCCCCAGCATTTT. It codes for CAWSRGANQPQHF.

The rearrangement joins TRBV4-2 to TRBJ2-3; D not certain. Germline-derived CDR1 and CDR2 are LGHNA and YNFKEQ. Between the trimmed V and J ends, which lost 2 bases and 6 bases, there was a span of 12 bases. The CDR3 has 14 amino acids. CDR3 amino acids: CASSQLIDRDTQYF. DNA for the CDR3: TGTGCCAGCAGCCAACTAATCGATCGGGATACGCAGTATTTT.

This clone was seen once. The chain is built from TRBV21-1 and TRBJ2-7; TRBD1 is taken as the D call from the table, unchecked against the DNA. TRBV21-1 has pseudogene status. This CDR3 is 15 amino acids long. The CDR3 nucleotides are TGTGCCAGCAGCGAACGGGACAGGCCTACTTACGAGCAGTACTTC. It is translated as CASSERDRPTYEQYF.

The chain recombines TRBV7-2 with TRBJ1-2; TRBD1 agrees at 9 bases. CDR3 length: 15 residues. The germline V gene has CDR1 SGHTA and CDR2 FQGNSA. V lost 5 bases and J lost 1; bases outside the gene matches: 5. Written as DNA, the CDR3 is TGTGCCAGCAGCCCCGGACAGGGGAGTAACTATGGCTACACCTTC. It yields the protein CASSPGQGSNYGYTF.